Each of the 10 T cell receptor beta chains below was sequenced from the same sample in a study of T cell changes during pregnancy in multiple sclerosis. Sequencing used immunoSEQ multiplex PCR; TCRdb keeps in-frame clones, though not all of them. The sample has 40,000 to 55,000 clones; roughly nine tenths are singletons. The input for sequencing was CD4+ T cells from peripheral blood mononuclear cells, taken in the first trimester of pregnancy. These receptors originate from a female donor with multiple sclerosis, enrolled in a pregnancy study.

The gene calls are TRBV6-5 and TRBJ1-1; D gene ambiguous. Germline CDR1 reads MNHEY; CDR2 reads SVGAGI. Trimming stripped 7 bases from V and 1 base from J, with 13 bases between. This CDR3 is built from 14 residues. The CDR3 DNA reads TGTGCCAGCACCGAACATAAAAAGAACACTGAAGCTTTCTTT. Residues: CASTEHKKNTEAFF.

CDR3 sequence (DNA): TGTGCCAGCTCACCAGCTAGCGGGGGTTACGAGCAGTACTTC. Translation gives CASSPASGGYEQYF. V is TRBV18 and J is TRBJ2-7, with 10 bases identical to TRBD2. V gave up 2 bases and J gave up 4 bases; unmatched junction bases: 2. The CDR3 covers 14 residues. Per the germline V gene, CDR1 is KGHSH and CDR2 is LQKENI.

The chain employs TRBV5-5 and TRBJ1-1; TRBD1 might be the D (6 bases). V dropped 3 bases and J dropped 6 bases, with 12 bases sitting between them. The CDR3 sequence is 13 residues long. Germline-derived CDR1 and CDR2 are SGHKS and YYEKEE (reference sequence). The CDR3 DNA reads TGTGCCAGCAGCTCAGGGGAAGGGGCTGAAGCTTTCTTT. Amino acid sequence: CASSSGEGAEAFF.

J is TRBJ2-7 and V is TRBV6-1, with 7 bases fitting TRBD1. Germline lookup yields CDR1 MNHNS and CDR2 SASEGT. The CDR3 covers 14 residues. Germline trimming cut 3 bases from V and 5 bases from J; bases unmatched to any gene: 7. The CDR3 is CASSDSDRWNEQYF. In DNA, the CDR3 is TGTGCCAGCAGTGACTCGGACAGGTGGAACGAGCAGTACTTC.

This rearrangement joins TRBV7-9 to TRBJ1-5, with D maybe TRBD1 (6 bases). The germline V gene has CDR1 SEHNR and CDR2 FQNEAQ (reference sequence). The CDR3 contains 14 residues. V lost 5 bases and J 0 bases, leaving 8 bases between the germline ends. As DNA, the CDR3 is TGTGCCAGCAGCCGGACAGATAGCAATCAGCCCCAGCATTTT. This sequence encodes CASSRTDSNQPQHF.

With regard to this clone: Sequence at one end of the junction differs from germline and may be a read error. This chain uses TRBV6-1 with TRBJ2-6; D perhaps matches TRBD1 (5 bases). Germline V gives CDR1 MNHNS, CDR2 SASEGT. This CDR3 is 14 amino acids long. CDR3 amino acids: CASTFVSGANVPTF. The CDR3 nucleotides read TGTGCCAGCACCTTCGTCTCTGGGGCCAACGTCCCGACTTTC.

The chain is built from TRBV28 and TRBJ1-2; 12 nucleotides align to TRBD1. From germline, CDR1 is MDHEN and CDR2 SYDVKM. The CDR3 loop spans 15 amino acids. Unmatched junction bases numbered 0, after V lost 2 bases and J lost 2 bases. The CDR3 DNA is TGTGCCAGCAGTTTAGGGACAGGGGGCAACTATGGCTACACCTTC. Protein product: CASSLGTGGNYGYTF.

J is TRBJ2-7 and V is TRBV27; D perhaps matches TRBD1 (6 bases). V dropped 8 bases and J dropped 4 bases, with 21 bases sitting between them. Germline V gene lookup returns CDR1 MNHEY and CDR2 SMNVEV (reference sequence). The CDR3 is 15 amino acids. The CDR3 coding sequence is TGTGCCAGCCGAGGTCGACAGGAAAATAAATACGAGCAGTACTTC. Its translation is CASRGRQENKYEQYF.

This clone has a single count. V is TRBV7-9 and J is TRBJ1-1; a weak D match, TRBD1 (6 bases). The CDR3 runs 13 residues. CDR1 is SEHNR and CDR2 is FQNEAQ in the germline V gene (reference sequence). V was pared by 0 bases and J by 8 bases, with 10 bases between. This chain's CDR3 is CASSLAQDREAFF. The CDR3 region has the DNA TGTGCCAGCAGCTTAGCTCAGGACAGAGAAGCTTTCTTT.

J is TRBJ2-1 and V is TRBV6-6, with 7 bases identical to TRBD1. CDR1 is MNHNY and CDR2 is SVGAGI in the germline V gene (reference sequence). There are 14 residues in the CDR3. J lost 7 bases, V lost 8 bases, and 11 bases had no gene match. The CDR3 nucleotides are TGTGCCAGCGTAGGGGGCGTCCCAGGTAATGAGCAGTTCTTC. It codes for CASVGGVPGNEQFF.